A selection of T cell receptor beta chains follows, all from one sample in a study of beta chain features in type 1 diabetes. Only in-frame clones appear in the TCRdb table, and some are missing; sequencing was by immunoSEQ multiplex PCR. The data show 200,000 to 300,000 clones, approximately 11% seen once. What was sequenced was naive CD4+ T cells from blood. All receptors derive from a man aged 25-40 years with type 1 diabetes. Both conserved end residues are part of each CDR3. Fields, in order: J gene, V gene, CDR3 protein.

J gene: TRBJ2-3
V gene: TRBV30
CDR3 protein: CAWSRGTTDTQYF

J gene: TRBJ2-1
V gene: TRBV18
CDR3 protein: CASSPREPYNEQFF

J gene: TRBJ2-7
V gene: TRBV5-1
CDR3 protein: CASSPYGSYEQYF

J gene: TRBJ2-3
V gene: TRBV4-3
CDR3 protein: CASSQNSVAGGTDTQYF

J gene: TRBJ2-7
V gene: TRBV15
CDR3 protein: CATSRETSGTFFYEQYF

J gene: TRBJ2-7
V gene: TRBV7-2
CDR3 protein: CASSSGTGETYEQYF

J gene: TRBJ2-3
V gene: TRBV5-1
CDR3 protein: CASSRTSGTDTQYF

J gene: TRBJ2-3
V gene: TRBV7-9
CDR3 protein: CASSLWDSSTDTQYF

J gene: TRBJ1-2
V gene: TRBV30
CDR3 protein: CAWGRTEGYGYTF

J gene: TRBJ2-3
V gene: TRBV11-3
CDR3 protein: CASSLVGTRVNTDTQYF

J gene: TRBJ2-5
V gene: TRBV7-6
CDR3 protein: CASSWGQGGETQYF

J gene: TRBJ1-2
V gene: TRBV6-5
CDR3 protein: CASSPGGNNGYTF

J gene: TRBJ2-5
V gene: TRBV7-9
CDR3 protein: CASSFVIAGGLETQYF

J gene: TRBJ2-6
V gene: TRBV4-1
CDR3 protein: CASSPRQASSGANVLTF

J gene: TRBJ2-7
V gene: TRBV30
CDR3 protein: CAWSVPSGRRGSYEQYF

J gene: TRBJ1-2
V gene: TRBV9
CDR3 protein: CASSVGGQASTGYGYTF

J gene: TRBJ2-1
V gene: TRBV9
CDR3 protein: CASSVDPSSEQFF